Following are 19 T cell receptor beta chains from one sample sequenced in a study of T cell responses to AZD1222 COVID-19 vaccine (dated by TCRdb to about 2021). This sample's time point label indicates: baseline before first vaccination. Libraries were made using the immunoSEQ multiplex PCR assay. This immuneACCESS table, as held by TCRdb, lists in-frame sequences with V and J called but not all clones. Of the missing ones, under half trace to an unresolved V gene in checked studies; the others have no known cause. In this sample the table shows more than 140,000 clones, roughly 89% of which occur a single time. The leading ten clones occupy about 5% of the sample. The material was peripheral blood, obtained on day 0 of AZD1222 vaccination. These receptors were obtained from an adult in good health.

The chain couples TRBV19 to TRBJ1-1; no reliable D call. V was trimmed by 7 bases and J by 2 bases, leaving 11 bases between them. Looked up from germline, CDR1 is LNHDA and CDR2 is SQIVND (reference sequence). The CDR3 runs 13 residues. CDR3 coding DNA: TGTGCCAGTACCAACCATATTAACACTGAAGCTTTCTTT. It is translated as CASTNHINTEAFF.

The V and J genes are TRBV21-1 and TRBJ2-4; TRBD2 is the table's D call, not checked against the DNA. TRBV21-1 represents a pseudogene. CDR3 size: 15 residues. The CDR3 sequence is CASSKVRVAKNIQYF. CDR3 sequence (DNA): TGTGCCAGCAGCAAAGTTCGGGTAGCCAAAAACATTCAGTACTTC.

The chain links TRBV6-5 to TRBJ1-5; TRBD1 might be the D (5 bases). CDR3 size: 15 residues. V lost 0 bases, J lost 7 bases, and 13 bases lay in between. In germline, CDR1 is MNHEY, CDR2 SVGAGI. CDR3 loop: CASSYSGRAGQPQHF. CDR3 nucleotide sequence: TGTGCCAGCAGTTACTCAGGGAGAGCAGGGCAGCCCCAGCATTTT.

This rearrangement joins TRBV4-3 to TRBJ1-1; 7 bases agree with TRBD1. Germline assignment: CDR1 LGHNA and CDR2 YSLEER. The length of the CDR3 is 13 residues. Trimming at V came to 5 bases and at J to 5 bases, leaving 5 bases not matched to a gene. As DNA, the CDR3 is TGCGCCAGCAGCACAGGGGTAAGGACTGAAGCTTTCTTT. Amino acid sequence: CASSTGVRTEAFF.

This chain links TRBV5-1 with TRBJ1-2, with 7 positions matching TRBD1. CDR1 is SGHRS, CDR2 YFSETQ, per germline. The CDR3 is made up of 18 amino acids. The junction had 13 bases not matched to a gene; V was cut back by 0 bases and J by 2 bases. The CDR3: CASSLVPGTETLNYGYTF. CDR3 DNA: TGCGCCAGCAGCTTGGTCCCCGGGACAGAGACCCTAAACTATGGCTACACCTTC.

The chain carries TRBV18 and TRBJ2-7; 7 nucleotides agree with TRBD2. The junction had 5 bases not matched to a gene; V was cut back by 2 bases and J by 7 bases. The length of the CDR3 is 13 residues. CDR1 and CDR2 (germline): KGHSH, LQKENI. CDR3 sequence: CASSPGEGREQYF. Written as DNA, the CDR3 is TGTGCCAGCTCACCAGGGGAGGGTCGAGAGCAGTACTTC.

A single count supports this clone. The CDR3 region is CASSTGFRSYNEQFF. DNA for the CDR3: TGTGCCAGCAGCACAGGCTTCAGGTCCTACAATGAGCAGTTCTTC. The chain recombines TRBV28 with TRBJ2-1; the D gene is possibly TRBD1 (5 bases). This CDR3 region has 15 residues. V was pared by 6 bases and J by 1 base, with 13 bases between. Germline CDR1 MDHEN, CDR2 SYDVKM.

This clone is a singleton in its sample. The V gene is TRBV19, the J gene TRBJ2-1; 7 nucleotides align to TRBD1. Trimming at V came to 4 bases and at J to 3 bases, leaving 9 bases not matched to a gene. The CDR3 is 16 residues long. Germline-derived CDR1 and CDR2 are LNHDA and SQIVND (reference sequence). The CDR3 nucleotides are TGTGCCAGTAGTAAACAGGGGCTTCCCGGCTACAATGAGCAGTTCTTC. Translated: CASSKQGLPGYNEQFF. The full variable domain, in which reference TRBV19 and TRBJ2-1 provide the parts outside the CDR3, is DGGITQSPKYLFRKEGQNVTLSCEQNLNHDAMYWYRQDPGQGLRLIYYSQIVNDFQKGDIAEGYSVSREKKESFPLTVTSAQKNPTAFYLCASSKQGLPGYNEQFFGPGTRLTVL.

This chain joins TRBV7-9 and TRBJ1-2; no clear D gene. There are 12 residues in the CDR3. From germline, CDR1 is SEHNR and CDR2 FQNEAQ (reference sequence). V was clipped by 7 bases and J by 6 bases, with 12 bases between them. CDR3 sequence: CASNGNLDGYTF. CDR3 sequence (DNA): TGTGCCAGCAACGGAAACCTGGATGGCTACACCTTC.

The table lists this clone with a count of one. This chain connects TRBV3-1 (or the pseudogene TRBV3-2) to TRBJ2-7, with D possibly TRBD2 on 7 matching bases. CDR3 size: 16 residues. V was clipped by 0 bases and J by 2 bases, with 14 bases between them. The germline V gene has CDR1 LGHDT and CDR2 YNNKEL (reference sequence). The CDR3, as DNA: TGTGCCAGCAGCCAAGATGGCGGAGGGGGGGCCTACGAGCAGTACTTC. Its translation is CASSQDGGGGAYEQYF.

This clone showed up just once. This chain uses TRBV4-3 with TRBJ2-7, with 8 bases that match TRBD2. The germline V gene encodes CDR1 LGHNA and CDR2 YSLEER. There are 15 residues in the CDR3. The ends lost 1 base at V and 3 bases at J; junction bases unmatched: 5. The CDR3 loop is CASSQALSGIYEQYF. The CDR3 DNA is TGCGCCAGCAGCCAAGCTCTTAGCGGGATCTACGAGCAGTACTTC.

This clone came up a few times. This chain links TRBV9 with TRBJ2-1, with 9 bases identical to TRBD2. After removal of 3 bases from V and 3 bases from J, the junction contained 4 bases not matched to a gene. From germline, CDR1 is SGDLS and CDR2 YYNGEE. The length of the CDR3 is 15 residues. The CDR3 sequence: CASSASGTNYNEQFF. As DNA, the CDR3 is TGTGCCAGCAGCGCTAGCGGGACGAACTACAATGAGCAGTTCTTC.

This chain uses TRBV27 with TRBJ2-5; 12 bases are shared with TRBD2. The CDR3 loop spans 17 amino acids. V dropped 4 bases and J dropped 3; count of bases not matched to a gene: 9. Per germline, CDR1 MNHEY and CDR2 SMNVEV (reference sequence). CDR3 region: CASSSRTSGKGEETQYF. The CDR3 DNA is TGTGCCAGCAGTTCTCGGACTAGCGGGAAGGGAGAAGAGACCCAGTACTTC.

The chain recombines TRBV29-1 with TRBJ2-1; D uncertain. V lost 5 bases and J 2 bases, leaving 4 bases between the germline ends. This CDR3 contains 11 residues. Per the germline V gene, CDR1 is SQVTM and CDR2 is ANQGSEA. The CDR3 region is CSVRAYNEQFF. The CDR3, as DNA: TGCAGCGTTCGTGCCTACAATGAGCAGTTCTTC.

The V call is TRBV7-2, the J call TRBJ1-4; unclear D gene. CDR1 is SGHTA, CDR2 FQGNSA, per germline. The V and J ends lost 1 base and 7 bases respectively, with 4 bases between them. The CDR3 runs 12 residues. CDR3 in amino acids: CASSLVSEKLFF. The CDR3 DNA is TGTGCCAGCAGCTTAGTGAGTGAAAAACTGTTTTTT.

The CDR3 protein is CASKLRDDTSTDTQYF. The DNA of the CDR3 is TGTGCCAGCAAATTACGGGACGACACTAGCACAGATACGCAGTATTTT. The chain employs TRBV27 and TRBJ2-3, with D perhaps being TRBD1 or TRBD2 (5 bases each). V was clipped by 7 bases and J by 0 bases, with 17 bases between them. The CDR3 contains 16 residues. Germline loops: CDR1 MNHEY, CDR2 SMNVEV (reference sequence).

The chain joins TRBV5-1 to TRBJ2-2; D not certain. Trimming removed 1 base from V and 6 bases from J, with 4 bases in between. This CDR3 contains 12 residues. Per germline, CDR1 SGHRS and CDR2 YFSETQ. The CDR3: CASSLLAGELFF. Here the CDR3 DNA reads TGCGCCAGCAGCTTGTTAGCCGGGGAGCTGTTTTTT.

The V call is TRBV2, the J call TRBJ2-7; 7 bases agree with TRBD1. V lost 6 bases to trimming and J lost 4 bases; unmatched junction nucleotides: 3. The CDR3 consists of 12 residues. Germline V gene data show CDR1 as SNHLY and CDR2 as FYNNEI. The CDR3 region is CASSLQGYEQYF. CDR3 in DNA: TGTGCCAGCAGCTTACAGGGGTACGAGCAGTACTTC.

The rearrangement uses TRBV28 and TRBJ1-4; 8 bases align to TRBD1. There are 17 residues in the CDR3. Germline loops: CDR1 MDHEN, CDR2 SYDVKM. Trimming cost V 5 bases and J 8 bases; bases outside gene matches: 16. The chain's CDR3 is CASSPGGQAIAGEKLFF. CDR3 coding DNA: TGTGCCAGCAGTCCGGGGGGACAGGCCATCGCCGGGGAAAAACTGTTTTTT. Full variable domain (rest looked up from reference TRBV28 and TRBJ1-4): DVKVTQSSRYLVKRTGEKVFLECVQDMDHENMFWYRQDPGLGLRLIYFSYDVKMKEKGDIPEGYSVSREKKERFSLILESASTNQTSMYLCASSPGGQAIAGEKLFFGSGTQLSVL.